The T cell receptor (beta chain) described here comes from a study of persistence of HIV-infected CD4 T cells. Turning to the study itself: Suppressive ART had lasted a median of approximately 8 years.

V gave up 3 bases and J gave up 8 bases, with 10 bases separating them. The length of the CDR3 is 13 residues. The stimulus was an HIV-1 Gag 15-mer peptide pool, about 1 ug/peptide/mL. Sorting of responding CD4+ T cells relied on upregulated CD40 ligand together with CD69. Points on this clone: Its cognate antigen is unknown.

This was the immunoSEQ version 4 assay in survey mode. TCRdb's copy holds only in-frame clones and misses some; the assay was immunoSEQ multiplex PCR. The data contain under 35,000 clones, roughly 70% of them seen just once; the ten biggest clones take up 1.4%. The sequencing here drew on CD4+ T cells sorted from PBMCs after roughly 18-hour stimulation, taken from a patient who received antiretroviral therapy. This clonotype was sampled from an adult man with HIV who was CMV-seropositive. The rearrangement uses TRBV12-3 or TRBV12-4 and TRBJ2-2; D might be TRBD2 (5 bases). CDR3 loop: CASSFFGKGELFF. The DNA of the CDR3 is TGTGCCAGCAGTTTTTTCGGGAAGGGGGAGCTGTTTTTT.